This TCR beta chain comes out of a study of blood T cell repertoires in COVID-19. The wider study: The United States, Italy and Spain provided the acute and convalescent COVID-19 samples. Sources were T cells, B-cell-depleted T cells, or PBMCs; the material itself was cDNA or gDNA.

The CDR3 length is 11 residues. Germline CDR1 reads PRHDT; CDR2 reads FYEKMQ (reference sequence). V was clipped by 5 bases and J by 5 bases, with 7 bases between them. In the original processing: Cell counts per sample came from amplifying reference gene primers. Libraries were prepared by immunoSEQ multiplex PCR; TCRdb keeps only in-frame clonotypes and omits some of them. For V, J and clone size, that table is used; D and trimming come from the DNA. The sample has approximately 150,000 clones; over 70% are singletons. This clone has a single count. The chain couples TRBV13 to TRBJ2-7; the D is unclear. This clonotype was sampled from a man aged 65 to 85 who had been exposed to COVID-19. Sequenced input: PBMCs or T cells enriched from blood (not recorded which). The CDR3 loop is CASSLFHEQYF. CDR3 DNA sequence: TGTGCCAGCAGCCTCTTCCACGAGCAGTACTTC.